This TCR beta chain derives from a study of blood T cells in healthy people across ages. In germline, CDR1 is SGHRS, CDR2 YFSETQ. The CDR3 totals 14 residues. Trimming removed 4 bases from V and 5 bases from J; junction bases left unmatched: 7. Sample-barcoded 5' priming and a J-beta primer mix drove a second PCR of about 6 to 12 cycles. TCRdb independently ran MiXCR on the 5' RACE reads; one entry per CDR3 protein. Of 540,000 or so distinct CDR3 sequences listed, under 30% are singletons. These data also featured in a second study, about T cells of mothers and their children. That source notes: Reads recorded for TCR beta CDR3 numbered over 9.5 million per mother and around 2.8 million per child. Among related mother-child pairs, overlap was slightly higher than in unrelated pairs, though not significantly.

This sequence joins TRBV5-1 and TRBJ2-3; TRBD1 matches 7 bases. The clonotype originates from a boy aged 5-17 years in good health. Material: blood. CDR3 in DNA: TGCGCCAGCAGCCCTGGGACAGTGAGAGATACGCAGTATTTT. This encodes CASSPGTVRDTQYF. The full variable domain, in which reference TRBV5-1 and TRBJ2-3 provide the parts outside the CDR3, is KAGVTQTPRYLIKTRGQQVTLSCSPISGHRSVSWYQQTPGQGLQFLFEYFSETQRNKGNFPGRFSGRQFSNSRSEMNVSTLELGDSALYLCASSPGTVRDTQYFGPGTRLTVL.